Below, 10 T cell receptor beta chains from the same sample are listed, as sequenced in a study of T cells after yellow fever vaccination. TCRdb re-called the 5' RACE reads through MiXCR, storing one row per CDR3 protein. The profile covers about 500,000 distinct CDR3 sequences, with approximately 16% appearing a single time and 17% taken by the ten largest. The sample was PBMCs, taken less than 6 days after the first yellow fever vaccination. These receptors all come from a man between 18 and 35 years old who received the YFV17D yellow fever vaccine.

This clonotype was picked up one time. This rearrangement joins TRBV7-2 to TRBJ2-3; D not certain. Germline loops: CDR1 SGHTA, CDR2 FQGNSA. The CDR3 is made up of 14 amino acids. V lost 6 bases, J lost 6 bases, and 16 bases lay in between. Written as DNA, the CDR3 is TGTGCCAGCAGGGTGCCAGGACGTGGCGATACGCAGTATTTT. Encoded protein: CASRVPGRGDTQYF.

Of note for this clonotype: Mismatch with germline at one junction end may stem from a read error. The V call is TRBV7-2, the J call TRBJ1-4; D is undetermined. The CDR3 loop spans 14 amino acids. The V gene's germline CDR1 is SGHTA and CDR2 FQGNSA. CDR3 region: CASGLARVNEKLFF. CDR3 sequence (DNA): TGTGCCAGCGGCTTAGCTAGAGTGAATGAAAAACTGTTTTTT.

This clonotype was counted ten times or more. This sequence joins TRBV4-1 and TRBJ2-3, with 9 positions matching TRBD2. V lost 0 bases to trimming and J lost 4 bases; unmatched junction nucleotides: 8. The CDR3 contains 17 residues. Germline values: CDR1 MGHRA, CDR2 YSYEKL. The CDR3 coding sequence is TGCGCCAGCAGCCAAGAAGGAGGTAGCGGGGGTGCAGATACGCAGTATTTT. It is translated as CASSQEGGSGGADTQYF.

This clonotype was detected a few times. The CDR3 DNA follows: TGTGCCAGCATGGGGAGTCGAGGTAGCCAGTACTTC. Its protein product is CASMGSRGSQYF. The chain uses TRBV2 and TRBJ2-5; D might be TRBD2 (5 bases). This CDR3 has 12 amino acids. Looked up from germline, CDR1 is SNHLY and CDR2 is FYNNEI. Trimming removed 7 bases from V and 10 bases from J, with 16 bases in between.

This chain connects TRBV18 to TRBJ2-1; D is uncertain. The V and J ends lost 5 bases and 0 bases respectively, with 11 bases between them. Per germline, CDR1 KGHSH and CDR2 LQKENI. CDR3 length: 15 amino acids. CDR3 coding DNA: TGTGCCAGCTCAGCCTATACGAGCTCCTACAATGAGCAGTTCTTC. Its translation: CASSAYTSSYNEQFF.

The J gene is TRBJ2-7, the V gene TRBV3-1; possibly TRBD1 or TRBD2 for D (6 bases each). The CDR3 extends over 13 amino acids. Germline lookup yields CDR1 LGHDT and CDR2 YNNKEL (reference sequence). V lost 1 base, J lost 9 bases, and 13 bases lay in between. The CDR3 region has the DNA TGTGCCAGCAGCCAAGGGGGAGGAGGGGGGCAGTACTTC. Residues: CASSQGGGGGQYF.

This clonotype was detected a few times. This rearrangement joins TRBV20-1 to TRBJ2-1; 15 bases align to TRBD2. CDR1 is DFQATT, CDR2 SNEGSKA, per germline (reference sequence). The CDR3 loop spans 16 amino acids. Losses at the gene ends were 3 bases for V and 4 bases for J; bases not matched to a gene: 4. As DNA, the CDR3 is TGCAGTGCTAGTCGGGGACTAGCGGGGGGATACAATGAGCAGTTCTTC. Amino acid sequence: CSASRGLAGGYNEQFF.

The J gene is TRBJ1-4, the V gene TRBV6-2 or TRBV6-3, with D hard to call. The CDR3 is made up of 12 amino acids. V was pared by 5 bases and J by 7 bases, with 8 bases between. CDR1 and CDR2 from the germline V gene are MNHEY and SVGEGT. DNA of the CDR3: TGTGCCAGCAGTGAGATCGGTGAAAAACTGTTTTTT. This encodes CASSEIGEKLFF.

This clonotype has more than one count but fewer than ten. The rearrangement links TRBV12-3 or TRBV12-4 to TRBJ2-3, with TRBD2 matching over 8 bases. Unmatched junction bases numbered 4, after V lost 1 base and J lost 1 base. The CDR3 extends over 16 amino acids. CDR3 protein: CASSLGGSGGTDTQYF. The CDR3 bases are TGTGCCAGCAGTTTAGGGGGTAGCGGGGGCACAGATACGCAGTATTTT.

In its sample, this clonotype was seen a few times. The chain uses TRBV5-1 and TRBJ2-7; D is unclear. Germline-derived CDR1 and CDR2 are SGHRS and YFSETQ. The V end was cut by 1 base, the J end by 6 bases, with 14 bases between. This CDR3 is built from 14 residues. Here the CDR3 DNA reads TGCGCCAGCAGCTTGTCCCACTCCTCATCCGAGCAGTACTTC. It encodes CASSLSHSSSEQYF. Looking up the rest from reference TRBV5-1 and TRBJ2-7 gives the full variable domain: KAGVTQTPRYLIKTRGQQVTLSCSPISGHRSVSWYQQTPGQGLQFLFEYFSETQRNKGNFPGRFSGRQFSNSRSEMNVSTLELGDSALYLCASSLSHSSSEQYFGPGTRLTVT.